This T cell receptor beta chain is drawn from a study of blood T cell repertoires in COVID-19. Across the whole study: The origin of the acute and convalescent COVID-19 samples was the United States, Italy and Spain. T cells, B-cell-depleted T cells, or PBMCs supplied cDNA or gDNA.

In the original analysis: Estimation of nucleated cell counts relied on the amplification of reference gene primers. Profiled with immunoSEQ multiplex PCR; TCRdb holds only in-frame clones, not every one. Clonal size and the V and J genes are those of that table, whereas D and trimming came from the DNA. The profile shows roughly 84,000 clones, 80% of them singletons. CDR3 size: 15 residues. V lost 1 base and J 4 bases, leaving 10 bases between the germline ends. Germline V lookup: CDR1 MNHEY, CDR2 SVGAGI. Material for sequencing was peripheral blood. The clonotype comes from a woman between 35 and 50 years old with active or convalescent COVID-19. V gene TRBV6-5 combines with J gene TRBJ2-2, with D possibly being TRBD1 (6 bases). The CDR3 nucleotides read TGTGCCAGCAGTTACTTAACAGGGATCACCGGGGAGCTGTTTTTT. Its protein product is CASSYLTGITGELFF.